A selection of T cell receptor beta chains follows, all from one sample in a study of patients and donors after allogeneic stem cell transplantation. MiXCR, applied by TCRdb to the RT-PCR reads, yields one record per CDR3 protein. Of approximately 150,000 distinct CDR3 sequences detected, roughly 22% appear once; the ten largest clones hold 25% to 30%. Sequencing was carried out using blood, either unsorted or a sorted T cell fraction (not recorded which). These receptors were collected from a human donor who was either an allogeneic HSCT recipient or a stem cell or donor lymphocyte infusion donor (not recorded which). It is not recorded whose cells these are; they may come from a transplant donor. CDR3s include the opening cysteine and the closing phenylalanine or tryptophan. Each record gives: V gene, clone size, J gene, D gene, CDR3 protein, CDR3 DNA. D genes are given only for firm matches. Size is stated for part of the rows, as once, few or many counts, or as a class when the clone is expanded.

v_gene: TRBV13
abundance: once
j_gene: TRBJ2-7
d_gene: NA
CDR3aa: CASSFEGTPPYEQYF
CDR3nt: TGTGCCAGCAGCTTTGAAGGGACGCCCCCCTACGAGCAGTACTTC

v_gene: TRBV10-3
abundance: few
j_gene: TRBJ1-1
d_gene: NA
CDR3aa: CAISRAVGTEAFF
CDR3nt: TGTGCCATCAGCAGGGCCGTGGGGACTGAAGCTTTCTTT

v_gene: TRBV5-1
abundance: NA
j_gene: TRBJ2-2
d_gene: NA
CDR3aa: CASSLEGGTGELFF
CDR3nt: TGCGCCAGCAGCTTGGAAGGTGGTACCGGGGAGCTGTTTTTT

v_gene: TRBV3-1
abundance: few
j_gene: TRBJ2-4
d_gene: TRBD1
CDR3aa: CASSPGQGRNIQYF
CDR3nt: TGTGCCAGCAGCCCTGGACAGGGTAGGAACATTCAGTACTTC

v_gene: TRBV12-3/TRBV12-4
abundance: few
j_gene: TRBJ2-2
d_gene: NA
CDR3aa: CASTEPPRGGELFF
CDR3nt: TGTGCCAGCACCGAACCCCCAAGGGGCGGGGAGCTGTTTTTT

v_gene: TRBV14
abundance: few
j_gene: TRBJ2-3
d_gene: NA
CDR3aa: CASSLTGDTQYF
CDR3nt: TGTGCCAGCAGCCTAACAGGGGATACGCAGTATTTT

v_gene: TRBV3-1
abundance: NA
j_gene: TRBJ2-2
d_gene: TRBD1
CDR3aa: CASSQTRTGRTTGELFF
CDR3nt: TGTGCCAGCAGCCAAACCCGGACAGGGAGAACTACCGGGGAGCTGTTTTTT

v_gene: TRBV10-3
abundance: few
j_gene: TRBJ1-4
d_gene: NA
CDR3aa: CAISESKAGDEKLFF
CDR3nt: TGTGCCATCAGTGAGTCGAAGGCCGGCGATGAAAAACTGTTTTTT

v_gene: TRBV19
abundance: NA
j_gene: TRBJ2-5
d_gene: NA
CDR3aa: CASSREYQETQYF
CDR3nt: TGTGCCAGTAGTAGGGAGTACCAAGAGACCCAGTACTTC

v_gene: TRBV12-3/TRBV12-4
abundance: many
j_gene: TRBJ1-1
d_gene: TRBD1
CDR3aa: CASTWDRGRRTEAFF
CDR3nt: TGTGCCAGCACCTGGGACAGGGGGCGTCGCACTGAAGCTTTCTTT

v_gene: TRBV27
abundance: NA
j_gene: TRBJ2-3
d_gene: NA
CDR3aa: CASKKDRSDNTDTQYF
CDR3nt: TGTGCCAGCAAAAAAGACCGGTCCGACAACACAGATACGCAGTATTTT

v_gene: TRBV5-1
abundance: NA
j_gene: TRBJ1-6
d_gene: NA
CDR3aa: CASSASDSPLHF
CDR3nt: TGCGCCAGCAGCGCATCTGATTCACCCCTCCACTTT

v_gene: TRBV5-1
abundance: NA
j_gene: TRBJ1-1
d_gene: NA
CDR3aa: CASSLAGRVAWSTEAFF
CDR3nt: TGCGCCAGCAGCTTGGCCGGCAGGGTGGCTTGGAGCACTGAAGCTTTCTTT

v_gene: TRBV29-1
abundance: many
j_gene: TRBJ2-5
d_gene: NA
CDR3aa: CSVEFSQETQYF
CDR3nt: TGCAGCGTTGAATTCAGCCAAGAGACCCAGTACTTC

v_gene: TRBV20-1
abundance: few
j_gene: TRBJ2-3
d_gene: NA
CDR3aa: CSARDSLWQGTDTQYF
CDR3nt: TGCAGTGCTAGAGATTCCCTGTGGCAGGGCACAGATACGCAGTATTTT

v_gene: TRBV25-1
abundance: many
j_gene: TRBJ1-2
d_gene: TRBD1
CDR3aa: CASSPGQQGTYGYTF
CDR3nt: TGTGCCAGCAGCCCGGGGCAACAGGGGACCTATGGCTACACCTTC

v_gene: TRBV6-1
abundance: few
j_gene: TRBJ2-5
d_gene: NA
CDR3aa: CASKRQGKETQYF
CDR3nt: TGTGCCAGCAAGCGGCAGGGGAAAGAGACCCAGTACTTC

v_gene: TRBV20-1
abundance: NA
j_gene: TRBJ2-5
d_gene: NA
CDR3aa: CSARDGGLSWETQYF
CDR3nt: TGCAGTGCTAGAGATGGAGGACTAAGCTGGGAGACCCAGTACTTC

v_gene: TRBV21-1
abundance: NA
j_gene: TRBJ1-1
d_gene: NA
CDR3aa: CASTKKVTGQGPINTEAFF
CDR3nt: TGTGCCAGCACCAAAAAGGTAACGGGACAGGGACCTATCAACACTGAAGCTTTCTTT

v_gene: TRBV20-1
abundance: few
j_gene: TRBJ1-5
d_gene: NA
CDR3aa: CSARKGQVGNQPQHF
CDR3nt: TGCAGTGCTAGAAAGGGCCAGGTTGGCAATCAGCCCCAGCATTTT

v_gene: TRBV12-3/TRBV12-4
abundance: few
j_gene: TRBJ1-5
d_gene: NA
CDR3aa: CASSSGTQGLYSNQPQHF
CDR3nt: TGTGCCAGCAGTTCCGGGACCCAGGGCCTCTATAGCAATCAGCCCCAGCATTTT

v_gene: TRBV27
abundance: once
j_gene: TRBJ2-7
d_gene: TRBD2
CDR3aa: CASHRLAGGRGSYEQYF
CDR3nt: TGTGCCAGCCATCGACTAGCGGGAGGGCGGGGCTCCTACGAGCAGTACTTC

v_gene: TRBV5-1
abundance: NA
j_gene: TRBJ2-5
d_gene: NA
CDR3aa: CASSLGHETQYF
CDR3nt: TGCGCCAGCAGCTTGGGGCATGAGACCCAGTACTTC

v_gene: TRBV12-3/TRBV12-4
abundance: many
j_gene: TRBJ1-1
d_gene: TRBD1
CDR3aa: CASSLKGTGITEAFF
CDR3nt: TGTGCCAGCAGTTTAAAGGGGACAGGGATCACTGAAGCTTTCTTT

v_gene: TRBV27
abundance: few
j_gene: TRBJ1-5
d_gene: NA
CDR3aa: CASSLFNEGYNQPQHF
CDR3nt: TGTGCCAGCAGTTTATTCAATGAAGGTTACAATCAGCCCCAGCATTTT

v_gene: TRBV4-3
abundance: NA
j_gene: TRBJ1-1
d_gene: NA
CDR3aa: CASSQDSSGDTEAFF
CDR3nt: TGCGCCAGCAGCCAAGATAGTTCAGGGGACACTGAAGCTTTCTTT

v_gene: TRBV3-1
abundance: few
j_gene: TRBJ2-5
d_gene: TRBD2
CDR3aa: CASSQDASGQPETQYF
CDR3nt: TGTGCCAGCAGCCAAGATGCTAGCGGCCAACCCGAGACCCAGTACTTC

v_gene: TRBV12-3/TRBV12-4
abundance: NA
j_gene: TRBJ1-2
d_gene: NA
CDR3aa: CASSPSEALYGYTF
CDR3nt: TGTGCCAGCAGTCCCTCTGAGGCCCTCTATGGCTACACCTTC

v_gene: TRBV9
abundance: NA
j_gene: TRBJ2-2
d_gene: NA
CDR3aa: CASSVESANTGELFF
CDR3nt: TGTGCCAGCAGCGTAGAGTCTGCAAACACCGGGGAGCTGTTTTTT

v_gene: TRBV7-8
abundance: NA
j_gene: TRBJ2-5
d_gene: TRBD2
CDR3aa: CASSQRLAGGETQYF
CDR3nt: TGTGCCAGCAGCCAGAGACTAGCGGGAGGAGAGACCCAGTACTTC

v_gene: TRBV5-1
abundance: NA
j_gene: TRBJ2-6
d_gene: NA
CDR3aa: CASSFQTVAGANVLTF
CDR3nt: TGCGCCAGCAGCTTCCAGACAGTCGCTGGGGCCAACGTCCTGACTTTC

v_gene: TRBV5-1
abundance: NA
j_gene: TRBJ2-5
d_gene: NA
CDR3aa: CASSISTPETQYF
CDR3nt: TGCGCCAGCAGTATATCGACCCCAGAGACCCAGTACTTC

v_gene: TRBV28
abundance: few
j_gene: TRBJ2-3
d_gene: NA
CDR3aa: CASSSQSGYTDTQYF
CDR3nt: TGTGCCAGCAGTTCACAGTCGGGCTACACAGATACGCAGTATTTT

v_gene: TRBV28
abundance: few
j_gene: TRBJ2-7
d_gene: NA
CDR3aa: CASSLTQGPYEQYF
CDR3nt: TGTGCCAGCAGTTTGACACAGGGCCCCTACGAGCAGTACTTC

v_gene: TRBV15
abundance: few
j_gene: TRBJ1-1
d_gene: NA
CDR3aa: CATSGGPPATEAFF
CDR3nt: TGTGCCACCAGCGGTGGACCTCCTGCCACTGAAGCTTTCTTT

v_gene: TRBV6-5
abundance: NA
j_gene: TRBJ1-2
d_gene: TRBD1
CDR3aa: CASRPGGSRGYTF
CDR3nt: TGTGCCAGCAGACCAGGGGGTTCGCGTGGCTACACCTTC

v_gene: TRBV10-3
abundance: few
j_gene: TRBJ2-1
d_gene: NA
CDR3aa: CAISATGKQFF
CDR3nt: TGTGCCATCAGTGCCACTGGTAAGCAGTTCTTC

v_gene: TRBV2
abundance: NA
j_gene: TRBJ2-4
d_gene: NA
CDR3aa: CASSLGPNIQYF
CDR3nt: TGTGCCAGCAGTCTGGGTCCAAACATTCAGTACTTC